This TCR beta chain stems from a study of lymphopenia after photon versus proton radiotherapy. The method was immunoSEQ multiplex PCR; TCRdb's version includes in-frame clones alone and lacks a portion of them. Among over 25,000 clones listed, over 75% were seen once. About this clone: Its antigen is still unknown.

Study-wide findings and caveats: After the lymphocyte nadir, photon-treated repertoires showed oligoclonal expansion, especially of CD8+ Temra cells. Only patients who died were analyzed for survival; proton advantage is unproven. Under photons, naive T cells and diversity fell while effector/memory populations rose. In patients who died, overall survival fell as post-nadir TCR diversity dropped more.

The germline gives CDR1 SGHTA, CDR2 FQGNSA. The CDR3 extends over 15 amino acids. V gave up 7 bases and J gave up 6 bases, with 16 bases separating them. The chain joins TRBV7-2 to TRBJ1-6; the D gene is possibly TRBD1 (6 bases). The clonotype was recovered from a woman between 65 and 79 years old with pancreatic cancer. Sequencing was performed on peripheral blood, taken from a patient treated with proton-based radiotherapy. The CDR3: CASTPVQGINSPLHF. CDR3 DNA: TGTGCCAGCACCCCCGTCCAGGGGATTAATTCACCCCTCCACTTT.